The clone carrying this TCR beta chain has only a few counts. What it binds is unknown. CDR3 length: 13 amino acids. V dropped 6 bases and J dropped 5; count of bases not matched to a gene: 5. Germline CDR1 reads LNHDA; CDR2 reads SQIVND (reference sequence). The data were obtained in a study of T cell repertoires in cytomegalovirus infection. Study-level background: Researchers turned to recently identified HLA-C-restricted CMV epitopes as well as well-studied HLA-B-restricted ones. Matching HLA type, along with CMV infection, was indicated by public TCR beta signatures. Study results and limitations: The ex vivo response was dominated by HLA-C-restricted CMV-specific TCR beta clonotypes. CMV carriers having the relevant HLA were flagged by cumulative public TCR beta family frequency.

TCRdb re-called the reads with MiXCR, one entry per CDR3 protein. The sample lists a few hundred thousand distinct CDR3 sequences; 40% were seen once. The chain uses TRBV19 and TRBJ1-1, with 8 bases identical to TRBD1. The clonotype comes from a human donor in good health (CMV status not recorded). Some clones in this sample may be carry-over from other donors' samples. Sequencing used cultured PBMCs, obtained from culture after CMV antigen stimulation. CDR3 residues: CASSQTGGTEAFF. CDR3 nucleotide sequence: TGTGCCAGTAGCCAAACAGGGGGGACTGAAGCTTTCTTT.